The sequence of this TCR beta chain was determined in a study of shared clonotypes between healthy human individuals. Study findings and constraints: For sorted subsets, rarefaction showed incomplete sequencing despite large depth. Naive subsets generally had larger estimated richness than memory subsets.

Execution of the assay was at deep level. This table comes from immunoSEQ multiplex PCR, and its TCRdb copy is limited to in-frame clones, with some not included. The sample consists of some 2 million clones, over 85% of them appearing once. In the case of this clone: Its antigen is unidentified.

V was cut by 0 bases and J by 4 bases, with 10 bases left in between. The CDR3 consists of 14 residues. CDR1 is SGHAT, CDR2 FQNNGV, per germline. The V gene is TRBV11-2, the J gene TRBJ2-7, with a possible D match to TRBD1 (5 bases). Sequenced input: naive CD4+ T cells sorted from blood. Subset of the sample: CD45RA+ positively selected. The sequence came from a man between 18 and 35 years old in good health. This CDR3 is CASSLEGVGYEQYF. DNA of the CDR3: TGTGCCAGCAGCTTAGAAGGGGTCGGATACGAGCAGTACTTC.